This T cell receptor beta chain emerged from a study of radiation and T cells in renal cell carcinoma. General study results and limits: Baseline intratumoral clonotype presence is unknown without pretreatment biopsies.

The CDR3 is 14 amino acids. The germline CDR1 and CDR2 sequences are LNHDA and SQIVND (reference sequence). V gave up 1 base and J gave up 13 bases; unmatched junction bases: 8. The time point: blood 4 weeks post-SBRT, at nephrectomy. Specified treatment: 15 Gy SBRT to primary tumor, nephrectomy 4 weeks later. Nephrectomy followed 15 Gy stereotactic body radiation by 4 weeks. After SBRT, blood was collected at 2 and 4 weeks, plus baseline. Clear cell pathology was present in this patient's renal cell carcinoma. Concerning this clone: Its antigen is undetermined.

Profiled with immunoSEQ multiplex PCR; TCRdb holds only in-frame clones, not every one. This table has about 64,000 clones, over 65% appearing once. This specimen was blood, taken from a patient whose treatment included radiotherapy and nephrectomy. This clonotype originated in a man in his 60s with renal cell carcinoma. The chain joins TRBV19 to TRBJ1-4; TRBD1 matches at 8 bases. DNA for the CDR3: TGTGCCAGTAGTATAGTCTCCGGACAGGGAGGACTGTTTTTT. Its protein product is CASSIVSGQGGLFF.